This entry lists 23 T cell receptor beta chains sequenced from one sample in a study of technical replicates of blood from several donors (dated by TCRdb to between 2016 and 2019). Libraries came from the immunoSEQ multiplex PCR assay. The source is immuneACCESS, and TCRdb retained only in-frame sequences with V and J called. Part of the clones is not carried over; for the studies checked, unresolved V genes explain less than half of this, and the remainder is unexplained. Here the sample has some 77,000 clones; 91% occur a single time. The top ten clones comprise about 0.39% of the sample. Sequencing was performed on T cells isolated from PBMCs. These receptors were taken from a human donor in good health.

This clone was seen a single time. The chain has TRBV2 and TRBJ2-3, with 9 positions matching TRBD2. V lost 4 bases, J lost 4 bases, and 9 bases stayed unmatched. The CDR3 covers 16 residues. Germline V gives CDR1 SNHLY, CDR2 FYNNEI. CDR3 region: CASSVVAGGIADTQYF. The CDR3, as DNA: TGTGCCAGCAGTGTAGTGGCGGGAGGGATCGCAGATACGCAGTATTTT.

J is TRBJ1-4 and V is TRBV7-2, with 7 bases fitting TRBD1. Trimming cost V 4 bases and J 5 bases; bases outside gene matches: 7. This CDR3 spans 15 amino acids. Germline CDR1 is SGHTA and CDR2 is FQGNSA. CDR3: CASSSRGPVNEKLFF. CDR3 DNA: TGTGCCAGCAGCTCAAGGGGGCCAGTAAATGAAAAACTGTTTTTT.

The chain recombines TRBV19 with TRBJ1-1; no clear D. Germline CDR1 and CDR2: LNHDA and SQIVND (reference sequence). There are 12 residues in the CDR3. Trimming pared 5 bases from V and 4 bases from J, leaving 8 bases between. CDR3 DNA sequence: TGTGCCAGTAGTTTACGGGGCACTGAAGCTTTCTTT. This sequence encodes CASSLRGTEAFF.

The rearrangement joins TRBV7-9 to TRBJ1-1; weak D call: TRBD1 (5 bases). This CDR3 has 13 residues. Germline assignment: CDR1 SEHNR and CDR2 FQNEAQ (reference sequence). Trimming cost V 4 bases and J 4 bases, with 10 bases left between them. The CDR3 loop is CASSYGGGTEAFF. The CDR3 DNA reads TGTGCCAGCAGCTATGGGGGGGGCACTGAAGCTTTCTTT.

This rearrangement joins TRBV7-9 to TRBJ2-3, with D tentatively TRBD2 (5 bases). With 0 bases removed from V and 4 bases from J, the gap between germline ends came to 11 bases. Germline loops: CDR1 SEHNR, CDR2 FQNEAQ (reference sequence). CDR3 length: 15 residues. CDR3 loop: CASSLAILGSDTQYF. For the CDR3, the DNA is TGTGCCAGCAGCTTAGCGATACTAGGCTCAGATACGCAGTATTTT.

The CDR3 DNA follows: TGTGCCTGGAGTGTACGCGAGACCTACGAGCAGTACTTC. Its protein product is CAWSVRETYEQYF. The gene calls are TRBV30 and TRBJ2-7; no clear D. The CDR3 spans 13 residues. Trimming shortened V by 0 bases and J by 2 bases, and 8 bases separated the two germline ends. CDR1 and CDR2 from the germline V gene are GTSNPN and SVGIG (reference sequence).

The chain combines TRBV27 with TRBJ2-7; possibly TRBD1 for D (6 bases). Germline CDR1 MNHEY, CDR2 SMNVEV (reference sequence). V shed 2 bases and J shed 0 bases, with 11 bases lying between them. The CDR3 contains 15 residues. The CDR3 reads CASSLLGGSSYEQYF. For the CDR3, the DNA is TGTGCCAGCAGTTTACTAGGGGGAAGCTCCTACGAGCAGTACTTC.

This rearrangement joins TRBV9 to TRBJ2-3; 8 nucleotides agree with TRBD2. Germline CDR1 SGDLS, CDR2 YYNGEE. The trim removed 0 bases at V and 1 base at J, leaving 1 base unmatched. The CDR3 runs to 15 residues. CDR3 nucleotide sequence: TGTGCCAGCAGCGTAGGAGCGGGAGGCACAGATACGCAGTATTTT. This sequence encodes CASSVGAGGTDTQYF.

The gene calls are TRBV2 and TRBJ2-1; 12 nucleotides match TRBD2. V was clipped by 5 bases and J by 4 bases; unmatched bases: 6. Germline V gene data show CDR1 as SNHLY and CDR2 as FYNNEI. The CDR3 spans 16 residues. CDR3 residues: CASSSLGLAGYNEQFF. The CDR3 coding sequence is TGTGCCAGCAGTTCGCTGGGACTAGCGGGTTACAATGAGCAGTTCTTC.

The chain couples TRBV6-4 to TRBJ1-5, with D unresolved. Germline CDR1 and CDR2: MRHNA and SNTAGT. The CDR3 has 13 residues. V was clipped by 0 bases and J by 4 bases, with 4 bases between them. This CDR3 is CASSDSENQPQHF. The CDR3 DNA follows: TGTGCCAGCAGTGACTCGGAGAATCAGCCCCAGCATTTT.

The V and J genes are TRBV29-1 and TRBJ2-7; possibly TRBD1 for D (6 bases). This CDR3 region has 14 residues. The germline V gene has CDR1 SQVTM and CDR2 ANQGSEA. V was shortened by 1 base and J by 5 bases, with 15 bases between the two germline ends. The CDR3 is CSVEGFGAGDEQYF. The CDR3 nucleotides read TGCAGCGTTGAAGGGTTCGGGGCAGGGGACGAGCAGTACTTC.

This clone was seen a handful of times. The V call is TRBV4-1, the J call TRBJ1-5; D might be TRBD1 (5 bases). CDR3 length equals 16 residues. CDR1 and CDR2 from the germline V gene are MGHRA and YSYEKL. Trimming took 1 base from V and 3 from J, leaving 13 bases between them. In DNA, the CDR3 is TGCGCCAGCAGCCAAGTTATCAAGGGGCTCAATCAGCCCCAGCATTTT. Translation: CASSQVIKGLNQPQHF.

The chain joins TRBV29-1 to TRBJ1-5, with 9 bases aligning to TRBD1. The germline gives CDR1 SQVTM, CDR2 ANQGSEA. This CDR3 has 14 amino acids. Trimming cost V 5 bases and J 3 bases; bases outside gene matches: 5. The CDR3 loop is CSVQGTGINQPQHF. DNA for the CDR3: TGCAGCGTTCAGGGGACAGGGATCAATCAGCCCCAGCATTTT.

V and J are TRBV2 and TRBJ2-7; 7 nucleotides agree with TRBD1. This CDR3 region has 15 residues. Losses at the gene ends were 7 bases for V and 0 bases for J; bases not matched to a gene: 9. From germline, CDR1 is SNHLY and CDR2 FYNNEI. The CDR3 is CASKGQGVSSYEQYF. The CDR3 bases are TGTGCCAGCAAAGGGCAGGGGGTAAGCTCCTACGAGCAGTACTTC.

J is TRBJ2-7 and V is TRBV6-4; D perhaps matches TRBD2 (6 bases). The V end was cut by 3 bases, the J end by 0 bases, with 21 bases between. The CDR3 loop spans 18 amino acids. Germline CDR1 is MRHNA and CDR2 is SNTAGT. The chain's CDR3 is CASSEGRLHNEGSYEQYF. CDR3 coding DNA: TGTGCCAGCAGTGAGGGGAGGCTTCACAACGAGGGCTCCTACGAGCAGTACTTC.

The J gene is TRBJ1-1, the V gene TRBV11-3; D is possibly TRBD1 (6 bases). V gave up 0 bases and J gave up 0 bases, with 17 bases separating them. This CDR3 has 18 amino acids. Germline V CDR1 and CDR2: SGHNT, YENEEA. Here the CDR3 reads CASSLEGRQVTMNTEAFF. The CDR3 nucleotides read TGTGCCAGCAGCTTAGAGGGGAGACAGGTGACCATGAACACTGAAGCTTTCTTT.

V is TRBV4-3 and J is TRBJ2-7; TRBD2 might be the D (7 bases). There are 18 residues in the CDR3. V was cut by 0 bases and J by 0 bases, with 18 bases left in between. CDR1 and CDR2 from the germline V gene are LGHNA and YSLEER. The CDR3 bases are TGCGCCAGCAGCCAAGAATCGGGAGGACAGCTATACTCCTACGAGCAGTACTTC. It is translated as CASSQESGGQLYSYEQYF.

J is TRBJ1-5 and V is TRBV9; no firm D call. The CDR3 length is 13 residues. The germline CDR1 and CDR2 sequences are SGDLS and YYNGEE. Trimming cost V 0 bases and J 4 bases, with 5 bases left between them. CDR3 protein: CASSVGLNQPQHF. CDR3 nucleotides: TGTGCCAGCAGCGTAGGGCTGAATCAGCCCCAGCATTTT.

The chain joins TRBV10-3 to TRBJ2-7; 7 bases fit TRBD1. The CDR3 covers 13 residues. Germline trimming cut 10 bases from V and 1 base from J; bases unmatched to any gene: 7. Germline loops: CDR1 ENHRY, CDR2 SYGVKD. The CDR3 DNA sequence: TGTGCCACTTTCGCAGGGGGTTCCTACGAGCAGTACTTC. This codes for CATFAGGSYEQYF.

The chain is built from TRBV5-4 and TRBJ2-1; D may be TRBD1 (6 bases). The CDR3 contains 19 residues. V lost 6 bases, J lost 1 base, and 26 bases lay in between. Germline V gene data show CDR1 as SGHNT and CDR2 as YYREEE (reference sequence). The chain's CDR3 is CASTSFRGALYQSYNEQFF. In DNA form, the CDR3 reads TGTGCCAGCACCAGCTTCAGGGGCGCCCTATACCAGTCCTACAATGAGCAGTTCTTC.

The chain employs TRBV10-3 and TRBJ1-4; TRBD1 agrees at 9 bases. Germline V gene sequence: CDR1 ENHRY, CDR2 SYGVKD. V trimming: 3 bases; J trimming: 5 bases; junction bases outside the gene matches: 4. This CDR3 is 15 amino acids long. The CDR3 sequence is CAISDWGTGNEKLFF. The CDR3 region has the DNA TGTGCCATCAGTGACTGGGGGACAGGGAATGAAAAACTGTTTTTT.

CDR3 protein: CASRFEGSTEAFF. In nucleotides, the CDR3 is TGTGCCAGTCGGTTTGAGGGAAGCACTGAAGCTTTCTTT. The rearrangement uses TRBV7-6 and TRBJ1-1; D is unclear. The V end was cut by 9 bases, the J end by 4 bases, with 15 bases between. Germline V CDR1 and CDR2: SGHVS, FNYEAQ. CDR3 size: 13 residues.

This sequence joins TRBV7-3 and TRBJ2-1; D uncertain. Germline V gene sequence: CDR1 SGHTA, CDR2 FQGTGA. CDR3 length: 13 residues. The V end lost 0 bases, the J end lost 8 bases, and 8 bases lay between the germline ends. In nucleotides, the CDR3 is TGTGCCAGCAGCTTAACCCGCGTGGATGAGCAGTTCTTC. Its protein is CASSLTRVDEQFF.